Listed below are T cell receptor beta chains from one sample, sequenced in a study of vaccination and CD4 T cells after COVID-19. TCRdb re-called the PCR reads through MiXCR, storing one row per CDR3 protein. The data show 15,000 or so distinct CDR3 sequences, with around 74% seen just once and around 15% held by the top ten. Their recognized antigens are unknown. Input material: CD4+ T cells from blood, cultured in vitro. These receptors originate from a human donor who had recovered from COVID-19. Each CDR3 is given with its conserved first and last residue. The D gene is left open where the match is weak. A row's size may be missing; if present it is once, few, many or a size class.

cdr3_aa cdr3_nt clone_size d_call j_call v_call
CASSLDSVNTEAFF TGTGCCAGCAGCTTAGACTCAGTGAACACTGAAGCTTTCTTT . . TRBJ1-1 TRBV7-2
CSARARMVSNQPQHF TGCAGTGCTAGAGCTAGGATGGTAAGCAATCAGCCCCAGCATTTT few . TRBJ1-5 TRBV20-1
CASSLMAGYGYTF TGTGCCAGCAGCTTAATGGCTGGCTATGGCTACACCTTC . . TRBJ1-2 TRBV11-2
CATSRDRGDEPQHF TGTGCCACCAGCAGAGATCGGGGGGATGAGCCCCAGCATTTT . . TRBJ1-5 TRBV15
CASSYYRGRNEQYF TGTGCCAGCAGTTACTACAGGGGCCGGAACGAGCAGTACTTC . TRBD1 TRBJ2-7 TRBV6-5
CAIGGNYGYTF TGTGCCATCGGCGGGAACTATGGCTACACCTTC . . TRBJ1-2 TRBV10-3
CSARDYQIYNSPLHF TGCAGTGCTAGAGATTACCAGATCTATAATTCACCCCTCCACTTT . . TRBJ1-6 TRBV20-1
CASLRAGGNMNTEAFF TGTGCCAGTCTGAGGGCAGGGGGAAATATGAACACTGAAGCTTTCTTT . TRBD1 TRBJ1-1 TRBV19
CASSTRDRDAFYGYTF TGTGCCAGCAGCACCCGGGACAGGGACGCTTTCTATGGCTACACCTTC . TRBD1 TRBJ1-2 TRBV6-1
CSAPRSGTFYEQYF TGCAGTGCGCCCCGTAGCGGGACCTTCTACGAGCAGTACTTC . TRBD2 TRBJ2-7 TRBV20-1
CASSTAAPTGVAEAFF TGTGCCAGCAGTACTGCGGCCCCGACAGGGGTGGCTGAAGCTTTCTTT . TRBD1 TRBJ1-1 TRBV28
CASSPGQRSPLHF TGTGCCAGCAGCCCAGGACAGAGGTCACCCCTCCACTTT few . TRBJ1-6 TRBV7-2
CASSLDRVHYEQYF TGCGCCAGCAGCTTGGACAGGGTGCACTACGAGCAGTACTTC . . TRBJ2-7 TRBV5-1
CASSLVLETQYF TGTGCCAGCAGCTTAGTCCTCGAGACCCAGTACTTC few . TRBJ2-5 TRBV7-9
CASSLAGNQPQHF TGTGCCAGCTCACTCGCAGGGAATCAGCCCCAGCATTTT few . TRBJ1-5 TRBV18
CASSSQGNQPQHF TGTGCCAGCAGCTCACAGGGTAATCAGCCCCAGCATTTT . . TRBJ1-5 TRBV6-1
CASGGTVYSPLHF TGTGCCAGCGGGGGGACAGTCTATTCACCCCTCCACTTT . TRBD1 TRBJ1-6 TRBV7-9
CASSARQGADTEAFF TGTGCCAGCAGTGCAAGACAGGGGGCGGACACTGAAGCTTTCTTT . TRBD1 TRBJ1-1 TRBV28
CASSSPDRGTEAFF TGTGCCAGCAGTTCCCCGGACAGGGGGACTGAAGCTTTCTTT once TRBD1 TRBJ1-1 TRBV6-5
CASTPRRGGTYEQYF TGTGCCAGCACTCCAAGGAGGGGGGGTACCTACGAGCAGTACTTC . . TRBJ2-7 TRBV7-2
CSARDYERPSDEQYF TGCAGTGCTAGAGATTATGAACGTCCCTCTGATGAGCAGTACTTC . . TRBJ2-7 TRBV20-1
CASARLAGHNSYEQYF TGTGCCAGCGCAAGGCTGGCGGGACACAACTCCTACGAGCAGTACTTC few . TRBJ2-7 TRBV27
CASSDPGTGGMYTEAFF TGTGCCAGCAGTGACCCCGGGACAGGGGGCATGTACACTGAAGCTTTCTTT . TRBD1 TRBJ1-1 TRBV6-1
CSAPGQGRYEQYF TGCAGTGCCCCAGGACAGGGGAGGTACGAGCAGTACTTC few TRBD1 TRBJ2-7 TRBV20-1
CASSLEGGQSPNSPLHF TGTGCCAGCAGCCTCGAAGGAGGCCAATCCCCGAATTCACCCCTCCACTTT . . TRBJ1-6 TRBV9
CASSSRQGIGYGYTF TGTGCCAGCAGTTCTCGACAGGGTATTGGCTATGGCTACACCTTC few TRBD1 TRBJ1-2 TRBV28
CASSLWRERAGAQYF TGTGCCAGCAGCTTATGGCGGGAGCGGGCGGGGGCGCAGTATTTT . TRBD2 TRBJ2-3 TRBV7-8
CASSPHRNQETQYF TGTGCCAGCAGCCCCCACAGGAACCAAGAGACCCAGTACTTC . . TRBJ2-5 TRBV7-9
CAWSTLWHFANTGELFF TGTGCCTGGAGTACACTGTGGCACTTCGCGAACACCGGGGAGCTGTTTTTT . . TRBJ2-2 TRBV30
CTSSHGLAGGGANTGELFF TGTACCAGCAGCCATGGACTAGCGGGAGGGGGGGCGAACACCGGGGAGCTGTTTTTT . TRBD2 TRBJ2-2 TRBV7-9
CASSVYRVGGSETQYF TGTGCCAGTAGTGTCTACAGGGTAGGTGGCTCGGAGACCCAGTACTTC . . TRBJ2-5 TRBV19
CASSLPRQRNTEAFF TGTGCCAGCAGTTTACCTAGACAGAGGAACACTGAAGCTTTCTTT . . TRBJ1-1 TRBV28
CASSQPRATGGYTF TGTGCCAGCAGTCAACCGAGGGCCACTGGGGGCTACACCTTC . . TRBJ1-2 TRBV6-1
CSARWALQPDTQYF TGCAGTGCTAGGTGGGCCCTACAACCCGATACGCAGTATTTT . . TRBJ2-3 TRBV20-1
CASSYGGTVNTEAFF TGTGCCAGCAGTTACGGGGGGACAGTAAACACTGAAGCTTTCTTT . TRBD1 TRBJ1-1 TRBV6-2/TRBV6-3